The present T cell receptor (beta chain) was sequenced within a study of blood T cell repertoires in COVID-19. Study overall: Nucleic acid was either cDNA or gDNA, and it came from T cells, B-cell-depleted T cells, or PBMCs.

Enrollment of patients from Seattle took place during active infection, with longitudinal follow-up. Source study methods: Reference gene primer amplification yielded estimated nucleated cell counts. TCRdb keeps only in-frame clones here, not all; method: immunoSEQ multiplex PCR. V and J calls and clone size are given by that table; D and trimming were obtained from the DNA. The data contain more than 90,000 clones, 87% of them singletons. CDR3 length: 14 amino acids. Germline CDR1 MDHEN, CDR2 SYDVKM. The ends were cut back, 7 bases at V and 2 bases at J, with 15 bases in the middle. The TCR comes from an older woman with COVID-19, enrolled during active disease. The rearrangement joins TRBV28 to TRBJ2-7, with D perhaps TRBD2 (5 bases). The source material was peripheral blood. The CDR3 is CASNGGLPAYEQYF. The DNA for the CDR3 is TGTGCCAGCAACGGTGGACTTCCAGCCTACGAGCAGTACTTC.